The clone carrying this T cell receptor beta chain was seen only once. Its antigen is as yet unknown. The record originates from a study of response to subunit inactivated influenza vaccine. Study results and limitations: The authors offered the suggestion that each seasonal influenza vaccination recruits few new T cells.

Trimming cost V 0 bases and J 0 bases, with 6 bases left between them. This CDR3 spans 14 amino acids. Germline assignment: CDR1 SGHRS and CDR2 YFSETQ. TCRdb used MiXCR to reprocess the RT-PCR reads, holding one entry per CDR3 protein. The table shows under 500,000 distinct CDR3 sequences, with approximately 11% occurring only once. The input for sequencing was PBMCs from blood, taken roughly 46 days after vaccination. The source of this sequence is a man aged 50 to 60 who received an inactivated influenza vaccine. This chain joins TRBV5-1 and TRBJ2-5, with D unclear. The CDR3 DNA reads as TGCGCCAGCAGCTTGGCGAGGCACCAAGAGACCCAGTACTTC. Protein sequence: CASSLARHQETQYF.